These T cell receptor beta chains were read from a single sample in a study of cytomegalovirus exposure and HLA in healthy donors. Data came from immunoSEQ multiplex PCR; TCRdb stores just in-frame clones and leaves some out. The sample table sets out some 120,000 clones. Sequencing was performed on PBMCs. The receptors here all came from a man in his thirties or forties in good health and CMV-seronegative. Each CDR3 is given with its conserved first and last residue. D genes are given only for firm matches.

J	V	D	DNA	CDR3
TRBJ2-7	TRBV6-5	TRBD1	TGTGCCAGCTGTTATTCCCGGGACAGGGCCTACGAGCAGTACTTC	CASCYSRDRAYEQYF
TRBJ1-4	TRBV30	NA	TGTGCCTGGAGTACGAGAGTTAATGAAAAACTGTTTTTT	CAWSTRVNEKLFF
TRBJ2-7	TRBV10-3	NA	TGTGCCATCAGTGAGGGCAGGGCCGCCTACGAGCAGTACTTC	CAISEGRAAYEQYF
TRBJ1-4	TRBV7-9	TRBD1	TGTGCCAGCAGCCCAGGACAGGGGACCCTTTCCGCTAATGAAAAACTGTTTTTT	CASSPGQGTLSANEKLFF
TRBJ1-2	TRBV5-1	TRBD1	TGCGCCAGCAGCTCGACACCGGGACAGACTAACTATGGCTACACCTTC	CASSSTPGQTNYGYTF
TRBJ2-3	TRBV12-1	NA	TGTGCCAGCAGCTCCCGACAGGTCAGAGATACGCAGTATTTT	CASSSRQVRDTQYF
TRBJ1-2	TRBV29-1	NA	TGCAGCGTAAACCTAGTGAGTGTGCCCTCCGGCTACACCTTC	CSVNLVSVPSGYTF
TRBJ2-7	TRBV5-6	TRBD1	TGTGCCAGCAGCCCAGCTGCCGGGACAGGGGCCTACGAGCAGTACTTC	CASSPAAGTGAYEQYF
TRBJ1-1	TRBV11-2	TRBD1	TGTGCCAGCAAATGGACAGGGGGCCCACTGAACACTGAAGCTTTCTTT	CASKWTGGPLNTEAFF
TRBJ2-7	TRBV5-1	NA	TGCGCCAGCAGCGCCGTAGGGGGTCGCTACGAGCAGTACTTC	CASSAVGGRYEQYF
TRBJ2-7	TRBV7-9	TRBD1	TGTGCCAGCAGCTCGGGACAGGGAAACTACGAGCAGTACTTC	CASSSGQGNYEQYF
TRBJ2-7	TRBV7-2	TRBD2	TGTGCCAGCAGTCGAGGGACTAGCCTCTACGAGCAGTACTTC	CASSRGTSLYEQYF
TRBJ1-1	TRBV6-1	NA	TGTGCCAGCTCCGAAGGAGGGATGAGGACTGAAGCTTTCTTT	CASSEGGMRTEAFF